What follows is one T cell receptor beta chain and its context. Its target is unknown. These data are taken from a study of blood T cells in healthy people across ages. Overall study findings and caveats: Measured against age, TCR beta diversity per million T cells decreased in a roughly linear manner. The authors considered diversity estimates from one million T cells to be underestimates. Unsorted PBMCs prevented conclusive naive versus antigen-experienced comparison.

Together with a sample-barcoded 5' primer, a J-beta primer mix was included in a second PCR lasting about 6 to 11 cycles. TCRdb reanalysed the 5' RACE reads using MiXCR and keeps one entry per CDR3 protein. There are hundreds of thousands of distinct CDR3 sequences in the sample; approximately 30% occur only once, and approximately 15% lies in the top ten. Collection of about 9.4 milliliters of peripheral blood was performed for each donor. The CDR3 is 14 amino acids. In germline, CDR1 is MNHEY, CDR2 SMNVEV (reference sequence). V trimming: 3 bases; J trimming: 4 bases; junction bases outside the gene matches: 5.

The V and J genes are TRBV27 and TRBJ1-2, with TRBD1 matching 7 bases. This TCR was sampled from a woman of 80 years or more in good health. The sample was blood. CDR3: CASSFREGAYGYTF. CDR3 DNA: TGTGCCAGCAGTTTTCGGGAGGGGGCCTATGGCTACACCTTC.